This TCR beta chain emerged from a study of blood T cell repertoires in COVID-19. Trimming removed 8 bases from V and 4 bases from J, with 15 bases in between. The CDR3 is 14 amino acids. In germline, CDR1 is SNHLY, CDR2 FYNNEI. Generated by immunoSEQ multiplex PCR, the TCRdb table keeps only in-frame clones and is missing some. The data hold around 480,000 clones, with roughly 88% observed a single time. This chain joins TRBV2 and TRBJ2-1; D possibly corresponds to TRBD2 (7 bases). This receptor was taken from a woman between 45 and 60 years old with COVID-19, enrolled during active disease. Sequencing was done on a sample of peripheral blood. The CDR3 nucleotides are TGTGCCAGCGGGCCGAGGGGGGGGTACAATGAGCAGTTCTTC. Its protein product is CASGPRGGYNEQFF.